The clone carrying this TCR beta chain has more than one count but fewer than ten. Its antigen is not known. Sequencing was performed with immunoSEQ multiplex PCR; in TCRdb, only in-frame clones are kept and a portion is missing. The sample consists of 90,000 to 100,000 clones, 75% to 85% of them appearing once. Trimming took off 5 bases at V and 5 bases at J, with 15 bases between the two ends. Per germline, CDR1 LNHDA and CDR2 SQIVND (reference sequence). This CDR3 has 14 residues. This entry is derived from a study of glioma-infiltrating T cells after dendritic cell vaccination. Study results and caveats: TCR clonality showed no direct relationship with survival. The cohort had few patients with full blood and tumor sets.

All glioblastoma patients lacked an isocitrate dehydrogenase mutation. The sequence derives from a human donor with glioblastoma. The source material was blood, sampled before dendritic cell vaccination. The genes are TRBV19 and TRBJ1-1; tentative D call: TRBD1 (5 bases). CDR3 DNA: TGTGCCAGTAGTGCCTCAGGGTTAGGGACTGAAGCTTTCTTT. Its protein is CASSASGLGTEAFF. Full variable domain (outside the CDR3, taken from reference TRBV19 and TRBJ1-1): DGGITQSPKYLFRKEGQNVTLSCEQNLNHDAMYWYRQDPGQGLRLIYYSQIVNDFQKGDIAEGYSVSREKKESFPLTVTSAQKNPTAFYLCASSASGLGTEAFFGQGTRLTVV.